A selection of T cell receptor beta chains follows, all from one sample in a study of cytomegalovirus exposure and HLA in healthy donors. Produced via immunoSEQ multiplex PCR; TCRdb's table is partial and in-frame only. Here the sample table reports over 65,000 clones. The sequencing input was PBMCs. The receptors here all came from a man in his thirties or forties in good health and CMV-seronegative. The CDR3 runs from the conserved cysteine through the conserved F or W. The D gene is left open where the match is weak. Part of the rows lack a size; the others show once, few, many or a class for expanded clones.

TRBV6-6	TRBJ2-7	NA	NA	15	CASSDGGTQLYEQYF	TGTGCCAGCAGCGACGGCGGAACCCAACTCTACGAGCAGTACTTC
TRBV18	TRBJ2-7	NA	NA	12	CASSPRTDEQYF	TGTGCCAGCTCACCACGGACAGACGAGCAGTACTTC
TRBV5-1	TRBJ2-5	TRBD1	NA	14	CASSFRQGWETQYF	TGCGCCAGCAGCTTTCGACAGGGCTGGGAGACCCAGTACTTC
TRBV5-4	TRBJ1-1	NA	NA	13	CASSLALNTEAFF	TGTGCCAGCAGCTTGGCCTTGAACACTGAAGCTTTCTTT
TRBV29-1	TRBJ2-2	NA	NA	12	CSATGSPGELFF	TGCAGCGCTACAGGGAGTCCCGGGGAGCTGTTTTTT
TRBV27	TRBJ2-1	NA	NA	16	CASSSYRVSSYNEQFF	TGTGCCAGCAGTTCGTACAGGGTAAGCTCCTACAATGAGCAGTTCTTC
TRBV28	TRBJ2-2	TRBD1	NA	15	CASSRQGGHTGELFF	TGTGCCAGCAGTCGACAGGGGGGTCACACCGGGGAGCTGTTTTTT
TRBV19	TRBJ1-5	NA	NA	13	CASMKGRDQPQHF	TGTGCCAGTATGAAGGGGCGCGATCAGCCCCAGCATTTT
TRBV18	TRBJ2-1	TRBD2	NA	14	CASSPAGADNEQFF	TGTGCCAGCTCACCAGCGGGAGCCGACAATGAGCAGTTCTTC
TRBV27	TRBJ1-2	NA	NA	14	CASSHRRLGYGYTF	TGTGCCAGCAGCCACAGACGTTTGGGCTATGGCTACACCTTC
TRBV18	TRBJ2-3	NA	NA	13	CASSPPVEDTQYF	TGTGCCAGCTCACCACCGGTAGAGGATACGCAGTATTTT
TRBV5-1	TRBJ1-3	TRBD1	NA	13	CASSTGAGNTIYF	TGCGCCAGCTCGACAGGGGCTGGAAACACCATATATTTT
TRBV10-3	TRBJ2-7	NA	NA	14	CAIREGRGEGEQYF	TGTGCCATCAGGGAGGGCAGGGGGGAAGGCGAGCAGTACTTC
TRBV6-5	TRBJ1-1	NA	NA	14	CASSYSEGNTEAFF	TGTGCCAGCAGTTACTCTGAGGGGAACACTGAAGCTTTCTTT
TRBV6-4	TRBJ2-2	TRBD1	NA	14	CASSTGTATGELFF	TGTGCCAGCAGTACCGGGACAGCGACCGGGGAGCTGTTTTTT
TRBV4-1	TRBJ2-7	NA	NA	16	CASSLTGTRRAYEQYF	TGCGCCAGCAGCCTAACCGGGACACGTCGGGCCTACGAGCAGTACTTC
TRBV5-4	TRBJ2-7	TRBD2	NA	14	CASSLRTSSYEQYF	TGTGCCAGCAGCTTAAGGACTAGCTCCTACGAGCAGTACTTC
TRBV6-6	TRBJ2-1	TRBD1	NA	15	CASSFRGTGFNEQFF	TGTGCCAGCAGTTTTAGGGGGACAGGGTTCAATGAGCAGTTCTTC
TRBV7-9	TRBJ2-7	NA	NA	13	CASSSWREYEQYF	TGTGCCAGCAGCTCGTGGCGGGAATACGAGCAGTACTTC
TRBV15	TRBJ2-6	TRBD1	NA	15	CATSSTGVGANVLTF	TGCGCCACCAGCAGTACAGGGGTTGGGGCCAACGTCCTGACTTTC
TRBV28	TRBJ1-5	NA	NA	15	CASSFQAFNNQPQHF	TGTGCCAGCAGTTTTCAGGCTTTTAACAATCAGCCCCAGCATTTT
TRBV5-1	TRBJ1-2	NA	NA	17	CASSLERGTRMGYGYTF	TGCGCCAGCAGCTTGGAGCGGGGGACTCGGATGGGCTATGGCTACACCTTC
TRBV10-2	TRBJ2-1	NA	NA	11	CASSGDSEQFF	TGCGCCAGCAGTGGAGACTCTGAGCAGTTCTTC
TRBV19	TRBJ2-1	TRBD2	medium-sized	14	CASSASGRYNEQFF	TGTGCCAGTAGTGCTAGCGGGAGGTACAATGAGCAGTTCTTC
TRBV11-3	TRBJ2-7	TRBD1	NA	15	CASMGGTGFSYEQYF	TGTGCCAGCATGGGTGGGACAGGCTTCTCCTACGAGCAGTACTTC
TRBV14	TRBJ1-2	TRBD1	NA	20	CASSHPTRGTGRDSLYGYTF	TGTGCCAGCAGCCACCCCACCCGCGGGACAGGGAGGGACTCTCTCTATGGCTACACCTTC
TRBV6-6	TRBJ1-4	TRBD1	NA	16	CASSSDRGSANEKLFF	TGTGCCAGCAGTTCGGACAGGGGGTCGGCTAATGAAAAACTGTTTTTT
TRBV5-4	TRBJ2-7	TRBD2	NA	14	CASSGWDYRYEQYF	TGTGCCAGCAGCGGGTGGGACTACCGCTACGAGCAGTACTTC
TRBV6-1	TRBJ2-7	TRBD1	NA	14	CASSARGQSYEQYF	TGTGCCAGCAGTGCCAGGGGGCAATCCTACGAGCAGTACTTC
TRBV5-1	TRBJ2-2	TRBD2	NA	18	CASRSPTYGGGADGELFF	TGCGCCAGCAGGTCCCCTACTTATGGCGGGGGGGCCGACGGGGAGCTGTTTTTT
TRBV30	TRBJ2-2	NA	NA	15	CAWRGGVSYTGELFF	TGTGCCTGGAGGGGGGGAGTTAGTTACACCGGGGAGCTGTTTTTT
TRBV5-1	TRBJ1-2	TRBD1	NA	14	CASSAGQGFDGYTF	TGCGCCAGCAGCGCGGGACAGGGCTTCGATGGCTACACCTTC
TRBV4-3	TRBJ2-2	NA	NA	14	CASSQEPGTGELFF	TGCGCCAGCAGCCAAGAGCCGGGAACCGGGGAGCTGTTTTTT
TRBV9	TRBJ2-7	TRBD1	NA	14	CASSGGQFNYEQYF	TGTGCCAGCAGCGGGGGACAGTTTAACTACGAGCAGTACTTC
TRBV5-6	TRBJ1-2	TRBD1	NA	16	CASSLDMGQGVLGYAF	TGTGCCAGCAGCTTGGATATGGGACAGGGCGTTCTTGGCTACGCCTTC